The 2 T cell receptor beta chains presented below share a single source sample, sequenced in a study of tumor-infiltrating lymphocytes in oesophageal squamous cell carcinoma (dated by TCRdb to between 2015 and 2016). The library was made by PCR. The listed sequencing device is Illumina HiSeq 2000. TCRdb took the public reads, trimmed them with fastp at Q25, ran MiXCR for clone calling and kept in-frame beta chains. Identical CDR3 proteins give one entry, which carries the most common genes and DNA. In this sample the table shows about 14,000 distinct CDR3 sequences, approximately 45% of which occur a single time. The top ten clonotypes cover approximately 46% of the sample. Sequencing used blood. These receptor sequences come from a male donor with esophageal squamous cell carcinoma.

Only a few counts were recorded for this clonotype. The rearrangement links TRBV7-3 to TRBJ2-5; 9 bases fit TRBD2. The CDR3 has 15 residues. With 5 bases clipped from V and 4 bases from J, the junction kept 8 bases outside the gene matches. CDR1 is SGHTA, CDR2 FQGTGA, per germline. DNA of the CDR3: TGTGCCAGCAGCGTCGGCGCGGGGGGGTTAGAGACCCAGTACTTC. Its translation: CASSVGAGGLETQYF.

A note on this clonotype: This may arise from a read error, as a much more abundant clone is one base away. This chain uses TRBV5-1 with TRBJ2-7; TRBD2 matches at 9 bases. V was pared by 2 bases and J by 7 bases, with 13 bases of the junction left unmatched. This CDR3 has 16 residues. Germline-derived CDR1 and CDR2 are SGHRS and YFSETQ. The CDR3 nucleotides are TGCGCCAGCAGCTTTTTGGCGGGAGGGACCTACAATGAGCAGTACTTC. Translated, it gives CASSFLAGGTYNEQYF.